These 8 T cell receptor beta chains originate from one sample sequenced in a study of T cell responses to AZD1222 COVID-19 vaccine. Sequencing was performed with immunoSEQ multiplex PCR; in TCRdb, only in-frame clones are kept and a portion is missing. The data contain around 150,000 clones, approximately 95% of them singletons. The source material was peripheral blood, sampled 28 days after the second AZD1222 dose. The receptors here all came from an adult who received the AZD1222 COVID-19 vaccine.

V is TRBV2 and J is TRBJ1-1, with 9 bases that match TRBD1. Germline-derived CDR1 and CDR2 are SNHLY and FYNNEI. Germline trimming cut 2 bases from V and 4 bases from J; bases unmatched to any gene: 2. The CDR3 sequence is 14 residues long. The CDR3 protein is CASSESTGGTEAFF. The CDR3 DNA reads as TGTGCCAGCAGTGAATCGACAGGGGGCACTGAAGCTTTCTTT. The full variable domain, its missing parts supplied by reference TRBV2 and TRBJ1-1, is EPEVTQTPSHQVTQMGQEVILRCVPISNHLYFYWYRQILGQKVEFLVSFYNNEISEKSEIFDDQFSVERPDGSNFTLKIRSTKLEDSAMYFCASSESTGGTEAFFGQGTRLTVV.

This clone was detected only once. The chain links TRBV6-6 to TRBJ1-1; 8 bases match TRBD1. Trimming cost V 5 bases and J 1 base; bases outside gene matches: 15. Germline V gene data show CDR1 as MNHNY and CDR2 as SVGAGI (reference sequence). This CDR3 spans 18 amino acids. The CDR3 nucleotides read TGTGCCAGCAGTCTTCGTGGAGGACAGGGCTTTTCGAACACTGAAGCTTTCTTT. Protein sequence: CASSLRGGQGFSNTEAFF.

CDR3 DNA: TGCGCCAGCAGCTCCGGGGACAGATTCTACGAGCAGTACTTC. Amino acid sequence: CASSSGDRFYEQYF. The chain couples TRBV5-1 to TRBJ2-7, with 7 nucleotides matching TRBD1. CDR3 size: 14 residues. CDR1 and CDR2 from the germline V gene are SGHRS and YFSETQ. The V segment lost 3 bases and the J segment 3 bases; nucleotides outside the gene matches: 6.

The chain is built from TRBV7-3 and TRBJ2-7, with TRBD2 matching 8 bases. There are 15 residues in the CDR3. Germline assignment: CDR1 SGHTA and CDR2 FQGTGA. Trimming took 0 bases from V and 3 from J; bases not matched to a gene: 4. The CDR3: CASSLTGTRDYEQYF. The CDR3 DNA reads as TGTGCCAGCAGCTTAACCGGGACTAGGGACTACGAGCAGTACTTC.

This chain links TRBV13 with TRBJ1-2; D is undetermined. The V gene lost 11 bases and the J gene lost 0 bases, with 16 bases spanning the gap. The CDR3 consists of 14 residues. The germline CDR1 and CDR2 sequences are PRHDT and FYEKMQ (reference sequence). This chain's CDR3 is CAWTLLEPNYGYTF. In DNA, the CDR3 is TGTGCCTGGACTCTCCTTGAACCTAACTATGGCTACACCTTC.

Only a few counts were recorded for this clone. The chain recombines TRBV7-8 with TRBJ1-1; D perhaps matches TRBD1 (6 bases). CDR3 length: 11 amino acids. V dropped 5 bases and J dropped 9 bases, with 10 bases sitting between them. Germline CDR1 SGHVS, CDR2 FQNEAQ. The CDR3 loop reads CASSEQGKAFF. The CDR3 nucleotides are TGTGCCAGCAGCGAACAGGGAAAAGCTTTCTTT.

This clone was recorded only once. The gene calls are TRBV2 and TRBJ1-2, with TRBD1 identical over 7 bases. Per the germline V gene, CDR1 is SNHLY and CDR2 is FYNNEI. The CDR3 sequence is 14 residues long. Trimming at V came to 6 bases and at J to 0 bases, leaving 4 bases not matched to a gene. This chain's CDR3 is CASRRTGTNYGYTF. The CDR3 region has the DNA TGTGCCAGCAGGCGGACAGGCACTAACTATGGCTACACCTTC.

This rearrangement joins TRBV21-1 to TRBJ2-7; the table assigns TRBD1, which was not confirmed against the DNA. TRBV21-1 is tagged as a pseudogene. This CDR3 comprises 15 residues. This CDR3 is CASRGDLVGKSEQYF. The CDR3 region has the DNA TGTGCCAGCAGAGGGGATTTGGTAGGTAAAAGCGAGCAGTACTTC.